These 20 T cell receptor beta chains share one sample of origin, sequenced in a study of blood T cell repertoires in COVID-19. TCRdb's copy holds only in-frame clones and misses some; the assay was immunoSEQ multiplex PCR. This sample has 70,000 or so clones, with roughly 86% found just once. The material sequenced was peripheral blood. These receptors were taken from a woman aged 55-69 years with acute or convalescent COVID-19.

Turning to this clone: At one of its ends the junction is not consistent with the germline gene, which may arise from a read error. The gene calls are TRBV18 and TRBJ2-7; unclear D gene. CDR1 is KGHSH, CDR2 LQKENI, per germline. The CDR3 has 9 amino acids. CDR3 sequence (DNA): TGTGCCAGCTCACCACCGAGGCCCTTC. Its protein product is CASSPPRPF.

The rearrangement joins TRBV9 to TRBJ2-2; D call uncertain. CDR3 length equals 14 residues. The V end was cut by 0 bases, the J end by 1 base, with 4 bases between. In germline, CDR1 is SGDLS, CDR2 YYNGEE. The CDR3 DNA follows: TGTGCCAGCAGCGTAGCTGTGAACACCGGGGAGCTGTTTTTT. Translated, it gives CASSVAVNTGELFF. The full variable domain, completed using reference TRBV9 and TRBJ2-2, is DSGVTQTPKHLITATGQRVTLRCSPRSGDLSVYWYQQSLDQGLQFLIQYYNGEERAKGNILERFSAQQFPDLHSELNLSSLELGDSALYFCASSVAVNTGELFFGEGSRLTVL.

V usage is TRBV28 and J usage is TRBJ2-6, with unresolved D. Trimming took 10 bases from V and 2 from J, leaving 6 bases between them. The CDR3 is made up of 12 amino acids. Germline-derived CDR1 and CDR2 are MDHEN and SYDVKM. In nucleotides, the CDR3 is TGTGCCATAAGAGCTGGGGCCAACGTCCTGACTTTC. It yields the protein CAIRAGANVLTF.

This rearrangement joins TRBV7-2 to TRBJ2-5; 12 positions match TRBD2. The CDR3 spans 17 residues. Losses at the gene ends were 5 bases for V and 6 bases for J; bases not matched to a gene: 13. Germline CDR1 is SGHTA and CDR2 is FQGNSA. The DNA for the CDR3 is TGTGCCAGCAGCCCGGTAGACCTAGCGGGGGGGCAGAAGACCCAGTACTTC. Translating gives CASSPVDLAGGQKTQYF.

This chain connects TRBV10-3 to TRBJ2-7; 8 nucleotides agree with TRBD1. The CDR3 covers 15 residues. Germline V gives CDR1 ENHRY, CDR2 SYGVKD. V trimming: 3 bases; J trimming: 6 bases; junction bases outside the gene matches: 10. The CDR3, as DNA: TGTGCCATCAGTGATCCGACCGGGACAGGTAGCGAGCAGTACTTC. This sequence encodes CAISDPTGTGSEQYF.

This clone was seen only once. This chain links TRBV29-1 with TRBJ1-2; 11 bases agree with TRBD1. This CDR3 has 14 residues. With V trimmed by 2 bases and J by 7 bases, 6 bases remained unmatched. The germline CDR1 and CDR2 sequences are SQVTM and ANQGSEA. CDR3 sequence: CSVEPGQGVVGYTF. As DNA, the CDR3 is TGCAGCGTTGAACCGGGACAGGGGGTGGTTGGCTACACCTTC.

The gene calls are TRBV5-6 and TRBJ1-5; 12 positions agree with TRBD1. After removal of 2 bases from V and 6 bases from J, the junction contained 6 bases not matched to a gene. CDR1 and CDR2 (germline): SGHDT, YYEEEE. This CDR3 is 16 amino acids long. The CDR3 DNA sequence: TGTGCCAGCAGCTTCGGGACAGGGGGCGCGGGTCAGCCCCAGCATTTT. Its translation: CASSFGTGGAGQPQHF.

CDR3: CASSQGGGGDTDTQYF. CDR3 DNA sequence: TGTGCCAGCAGCCAGGGTGGCGGGGGGGACACAGATACGCAGTATTTT. The chain joins TRBV11-2 to TRBJ2-3; 9 bases map to TRBD2. The CDR3 is made up of 16 amino acids. Germline CDR1 and CDR2: SGHAT and FQNNGV. Trimming cost V 5 bases and J 2 bases; bases outside gene matches: 8.

In nucleotides, the CDR3 is TGTGCCACCGGTTGGGACAGTCGATCCTACGAGCAGTACTTC. Translating gives CATGWDSRSYEQYF. V and J are TRBV24-1 and TRBJ2-7, with 7 positions matching TRBD1. The germline gives CDR1 KGHDR, CDR2 SFDVKD. The length of the CDR3 is 14 residues. V was clipped by 9 bases and J by 1 base; unmatched bases: 8.

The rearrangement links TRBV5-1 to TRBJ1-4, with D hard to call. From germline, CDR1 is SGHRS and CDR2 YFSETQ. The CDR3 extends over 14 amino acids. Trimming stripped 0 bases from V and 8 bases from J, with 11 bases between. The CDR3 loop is CASSLGVHEEKLFF. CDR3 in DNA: TGCGCCAGCAGCTTGGGAGTTCACGAGGAAAAACTGTTTTTT.

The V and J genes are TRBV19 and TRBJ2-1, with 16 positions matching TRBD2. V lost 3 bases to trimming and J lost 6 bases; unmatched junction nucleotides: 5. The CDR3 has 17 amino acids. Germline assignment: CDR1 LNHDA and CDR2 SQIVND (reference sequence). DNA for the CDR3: TGTGCCAGTAGTATGGCCGGGACTAGCGGGGGGGCCAATGAGCAGTTCTTC. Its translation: CASSMAGTSGGANEQFF.

The CDR3: CASSLGQGVVETQYF. CDR3 bases: TGTGCCAGCAGCTTGGGACAGGGGGTTGTTGAGACCCAGTACTTC. This chain joins TRBV5-8 and TRBJ2-5, with 9 bases that match TRBD1. CDR1 is SGHTS and CDR2 is YDEGEE in the germline V gene. The CDR3 has 15 amino acids. The V gene end was trimmed by 0 bases and the J gene end by 5 bases; junction bases not matched to a gene: 5.

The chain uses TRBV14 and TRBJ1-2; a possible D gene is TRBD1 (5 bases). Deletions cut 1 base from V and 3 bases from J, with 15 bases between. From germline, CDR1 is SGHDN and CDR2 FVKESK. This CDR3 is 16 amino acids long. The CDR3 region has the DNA TGTGCCAGCAGCCAAGGAGGACCACGGGGGGACTATGGCTACACCTTC. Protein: CASSQGGPRGDYGYTF.

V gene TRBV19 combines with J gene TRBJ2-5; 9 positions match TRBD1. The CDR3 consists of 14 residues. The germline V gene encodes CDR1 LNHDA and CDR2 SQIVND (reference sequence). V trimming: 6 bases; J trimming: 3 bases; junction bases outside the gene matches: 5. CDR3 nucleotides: TGTGCCAGTAGGAACAGGGGGCGAGAAGAGACCCAGTACTTC. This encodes CASRNRGREETQYF.

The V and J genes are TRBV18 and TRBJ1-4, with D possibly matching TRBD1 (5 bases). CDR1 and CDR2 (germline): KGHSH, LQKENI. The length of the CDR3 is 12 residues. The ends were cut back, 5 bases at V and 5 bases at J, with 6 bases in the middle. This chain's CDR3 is CASSRQNEKLFF. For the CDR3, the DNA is TGTGCCAGCTCAAGACAGAATGAAAAACTGTTTTTT.

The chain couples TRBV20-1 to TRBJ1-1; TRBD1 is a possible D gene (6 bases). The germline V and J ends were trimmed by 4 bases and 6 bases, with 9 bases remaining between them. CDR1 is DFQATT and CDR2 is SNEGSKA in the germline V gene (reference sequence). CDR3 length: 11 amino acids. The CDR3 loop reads CSAKTGPEAFF. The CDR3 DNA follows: TGCAGTGCTAAAACAGGGCCTGAAGCTTTCTTT.

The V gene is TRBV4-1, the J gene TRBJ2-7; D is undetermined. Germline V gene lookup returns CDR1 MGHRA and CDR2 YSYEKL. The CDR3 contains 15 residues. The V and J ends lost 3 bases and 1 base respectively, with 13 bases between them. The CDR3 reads CASSHVARASYEQYF. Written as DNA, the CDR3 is TGCGCCAGCAGCCACGTAGCACGAGCGTCCTACGAGCAGTACTTC.

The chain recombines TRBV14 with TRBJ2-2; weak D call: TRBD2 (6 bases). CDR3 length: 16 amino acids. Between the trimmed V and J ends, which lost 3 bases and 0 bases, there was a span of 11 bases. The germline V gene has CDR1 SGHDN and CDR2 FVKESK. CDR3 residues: CASSQTGESNTGELFF. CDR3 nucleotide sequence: TGTGCCAGCAGCCAGACGGGAGAGTCGAACACCGGGGAGCTGTTTTTT.

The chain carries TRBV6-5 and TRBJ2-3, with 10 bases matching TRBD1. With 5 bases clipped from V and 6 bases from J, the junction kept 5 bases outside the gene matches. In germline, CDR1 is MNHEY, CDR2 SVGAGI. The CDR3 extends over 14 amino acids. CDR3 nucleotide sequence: TGTGCCAGCAGTCGACAGGGGGCAGACGATACGCAGTATTTT. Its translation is CASSRQGADDTQYF.

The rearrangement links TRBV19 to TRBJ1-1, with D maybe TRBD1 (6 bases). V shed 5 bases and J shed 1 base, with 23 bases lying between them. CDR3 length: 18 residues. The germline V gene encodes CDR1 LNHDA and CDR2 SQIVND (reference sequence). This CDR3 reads CASSLGGGIYRQNTEAFF. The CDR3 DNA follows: TGTGCCAGTAGTTTAGGGGGGGGTATTTACCGGCAGAACACTGAAGCTTTCTTT.